This T cell receptor (beta chain) is from a study of identical twins. The cDNA had a unique molecular identifier and a template-switch universal primer site. TCRdb re-analysed the 5' RACE reads in MiXCR, keeping a single row per CDR3 protein. The sample shows about 530,000 distinct CDR3 sequences, around 20% of them seen only once. General observations from the study: Invariant MAIT and iNKT cells are populations that could partly confound zero-insertion analyses. Out-of-frame alpha sequences shared by twins were enriched for low generation probability.

Notes on this clonotype: Its target is unknown.

The germline CDR1 and CDR2 sequences are ENHRY and SYGVKD. This CDR3 is built from 13 residues. V shed 6 bases and J shed 6 bases, with 11 bases lying between them. This same sample was also taken into another study, of yellow fever vaccine responses in identical twins. That paper adds: Among the twins, the vaccine T cell response reportedly seemed partly convergent and partly personalized.

Sample: CD4+ T cells sorted from blood. This TCR came from a woman aged 18-35 years in good health. The chain uses TRBV10-3 and TRBJ2-2; D is possibly TRBD1 or TRBD2 (5 bases each). Here the CDR3 DNA reads TGTGCCATCAGACGAGGGGTTGCCGGGGAGCTGTTTTTT. Translating gives CAIRRGVAGELFF.